This T cell receptor beta chain was identified during a study of blood T cells in healthy people across ages. With a J-beta primer mix and a sample-barcoded 5' primer, a second PCR ran about 7 to 11 cycles. TCRdb processed the 5' RACE reads anew with MiXCR; each CDR3 protein has one entry. Of 2 million or so distinct CDR3 sequences listed, around 50% are singletons. This clonotype originated in a woman aged 35 to 49 in good health. The specimen was blood.

The CDR3 spells CASSYSPTSGGAHEQFF. The DNA for the CDR3 is TGTGCCAGCAGTTACTCGCCGACTAGCGGGGGGGCCCATGAGCAGTTCTTC. The chain has TRBV6-2 or TRBV6-3 and TRBJ2-1; TRBD2 matches 14 bases. Germline trimming cut 0 bases from V and 8 bases from J; bases unmatched to any gene: 6. Per germline, CDR1 MNHEY and CDR2 SVGEGT. The CDR3 sequence is 17 residues long.